This entry concerns a single T cell receptor (beta chain). Its antigen is not identified. This sample was included in a study of regulatory T cells in long-lasting Graves disease. At the level of the study: Persistent cases took antithyroid drugs over 5 years and stayed TSH receptor antibody positive. Study-level results: The sample size was small, and this may have reduced accuracy.

The J segment lost 5 bases and the V segment lost 6 bases, leaving 12 bases of the junction unmatched. Germline V gene data show CDR1 as KGHDR and CDR2 as SFDVKD. This CDR3 region has 16 residues. According to the study, TCR beta libraries were built with iRepertoire HTBI primers and CDR3-region Arm-PCR. TCRdb recomputed calls from the multiplex PCR reads with MiXCR, one row per CDR3 protein. The sample yields approximately 400,000 distinct CDR3 sequences, less than 25% seen once. Time point here: persistent/refractory GD, antithyroid drugs over 5 years with positive TRAb. From RNA extracted from PBMCs, the TCR library was made.

This specimen was peripheral blood mononuclear cells (PBMCs), taken when the disease was refractory, from a patient treated with antithyroid drugs. The chain couples TRBV24-1 to TRBJ2-5, with 9 nucleotides matching TRBD1. The TCR was taken from a female donor with Graves disease. The CDR3: CATSTPGQGTGETQYF. DNA of the CDR3: TGTGCCACCAGTACTCCGGGACAGGGAACTGGGGAGACCCAGTACTTC.